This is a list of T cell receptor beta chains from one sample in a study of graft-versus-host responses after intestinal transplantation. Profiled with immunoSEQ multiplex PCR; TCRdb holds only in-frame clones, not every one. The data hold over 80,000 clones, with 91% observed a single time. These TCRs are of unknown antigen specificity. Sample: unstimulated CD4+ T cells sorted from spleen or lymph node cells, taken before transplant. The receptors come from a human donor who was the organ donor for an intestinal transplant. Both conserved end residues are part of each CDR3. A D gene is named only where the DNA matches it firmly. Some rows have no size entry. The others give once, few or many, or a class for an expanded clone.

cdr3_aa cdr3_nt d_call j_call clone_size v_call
CASSHDRPNQPQHF TGTGCCAGCAGTCACGACAGGCCCAATCAGCCCCAGCATTTT . TRBJ1-5 . TRBV28
CASSGQVNEKLFF TGTGCCAGCAGTGGACAAGTTAATGAAAAACTGTTTTTT . TRBJ1-4 . TRBV7-2
CASSSGTANQPQHF TGTGCCAGCAGTTCCGGGACAGCAAATCAGCCCCAGCATTTT TRBD1 TRBJ1-5 . TRBV28
CASSLVGGTDTQYF TGTGCCAGCAGCTTAGTCGGGGGCACAGATACGCAGTATTTT . TRBJ2-3 . TRBV7-2
CASSRTSGGYEQYF TGTGCCAGCAGTCGGACTAGCGGGGGCTACGAGCAGTACTTC TRBD2 TRBJ2-7 . TRBV6-4
CASSLARLARETQYF TGTGCCAGCAGCTTGGCTAGACTAGCTCGGGAGACCCAGTACTTC TRBD2 TRBJ2-5 . TRBV5-8
CASSQGTPQADTQYF TGTGCCAGCAGCCAAGGGACTCCCCAGGCGGATACGCAGTATTTT . TRBJ2-3 once TRBV4-2
CASSYPTGKNTEAFF TGTGCCAGCAGTTACCCGACAGGAAAGAACACTGAAGCTTTCTTT . TRBJ1-1 once TRBV6-5
CASSQTGATNEKLFF TGTGCCAGCAGCCAAACAGGGGCAACTAATGAAAAACTGTTTTTT TRBD1 TRBJ1-4 . TRBV4-2
CASSQPDRSYGYTF TGCGCCAGCAGCCAACCCGACAGATCCTATGGCTACACCTTC . TRBJ1-2 few TRBV4-1
CASSLGGGIGETQYF TGCGCCAGCAGCTTGGGAGGGGGCATAGGAGAGACCCAGTACTTC TRBD1 TRBJ2-5 . TRBV5-1